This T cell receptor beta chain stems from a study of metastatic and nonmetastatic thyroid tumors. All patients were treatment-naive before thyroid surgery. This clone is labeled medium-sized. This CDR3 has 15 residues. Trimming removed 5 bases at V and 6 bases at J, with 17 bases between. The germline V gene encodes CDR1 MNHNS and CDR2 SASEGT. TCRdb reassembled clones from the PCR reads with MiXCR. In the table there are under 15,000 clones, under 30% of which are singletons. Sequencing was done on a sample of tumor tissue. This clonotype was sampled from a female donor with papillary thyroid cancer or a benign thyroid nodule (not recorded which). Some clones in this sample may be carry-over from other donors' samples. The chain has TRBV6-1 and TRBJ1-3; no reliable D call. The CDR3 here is CASSLKPRTENTIYF. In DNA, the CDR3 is TGTGCCAGCAGTCTGAAGCCTCGTACGGAAAACACCATATATTTT.